These T cell receptor beta chains were read from a single sample in a study of CD8 T cells in Susac syndrome. TCRdb analysed the immunoSEQ multiplex PCR reads with MiXCR anew, one entry per CDR3 protein. The sample lists 150,000 to 200,000 distinct CDR3 sequences; under 95% were seen once. Sequenced sample: CD4+ T cells from PBMCs. The receptors were sampled from a human donor in good health. Each CDR3 is given with its conserved first and last residue. D genes are given only for firm matches. For some rows the clone size is stated as once, few or many, or as a class when expanded; others skip it.

J gene: TRBJ2-2
D gene: -
clone size: -
V gene: TRBV7-2
CDR3 DNA: TGTGCCAGCAGCCGACTCCTCGGGGGGAACACCGGGGAGCTGTTTTTT
CDR3 protein: CASSRLLGGNTGELFF

J gene: TRBJ1-5
D gene: -
clone size: -
V gene: TRBV3-1
CDR3 DNA: TGTGCCAGCAGCCAAGATCGGGGGCTGGATCAGCCCCAGCATTTT
CDR3 protein: CASSQDRGLDQPQHF

J gene: TRBJ1-1
D gene: -
clone size: -
V gene: TRBV7-2
CDR3 DNA: TGTGCCAGCAGCCCCGATTTCACTGAAGCTTTCTTT
CDR3 protein: CASSPDFTEAFF

J gene: TRBJ2-6
D gene: -
clone size: -
V gene: TRBV9
CDR3 DNA: TGTGCCAGCAGCGGGGGCTCTGGGGCCAACGTCCTGACTTTC
CDR3 protein: CASSGGSGANVLTF

J gene: TRBJ1-1
D gene: TRBD1
clone size: -
V gene: TRBV3-1
CDR3 DNA: TGTGCCAGCAGCGTTACAGGGGGCAGGTACACTGAAGCTTTCTTT
CDR3 protein: CASSVTGGRYTEAFF

J gene: TRBJ1-2
D gene: -
clone size: -
V gene: TRBV6-5
CDR3 DNA: TGTGCCAGCAGTTACTCAGGGAGGGTCTATGGCTACACCTTC
CDR3 protein: CASSYSGRVYGYTF

J gene: TRBJ1-5
D gene: TRBD1
clone size: few
V gene: TRBV3-1
CDR3 DNA: TGTGCCAGCAGCCCGACAGGGAATCAGCCCCAGCATTTT
CDR3 protein: CASSPTGNQPQHF

J gene: TRBJ2-2
D gene: -
clone size: -
V gene: TRBV19
CDR3 DNA: TGTGCCAGTAGTATCCCAACCGGGGAGCTGTTTTTT
CDR3 protein: CASSIPTGELFF

J gene: TRBJ2-3
D gene: -
clone size: -
V gene: TRBV9
CDR3 DNA: TGTGCCAGCAGCGCGACGCTAGCATCCGATACGCAGTATTTT
CDR3 protein: CASSATLASDTQYF

J gene: TRBJ2-7
D gene: TRBD2
clone size: -
V gene: TRBV4-2
CDR3 DNA: TGTGCCAGCAGCCAAGACCTAGCGGGGTCCCCCTACGAGCAGTACTTC
CDR3 protein: CASSQDLAGSPYEQYF

J gene: TRBJ1-6
D gene: -
clone size: -
V gene: TRBV14
CDR3 DNA: TGTGCCAGCAGCCAAGACCCCCAAGGGCGTTCACCCCTCCACTTT
CDR3 protein: CASSQDPQGRSPLHF

J gene: TRBJ2-5
D gene: TRBD2
clone size: once
V gene: TRBV2
CDR3 DNA: TGTGCCAGCAGTACCCTAGCGGGGGGGCCGCGAGAGACCCAGTACTTC
CDR3 protein: CASSTLAGGPRETQYF

J gene: TRBJ2-5
D gene: TRBD1
clone size: once
V gene: TRBV3-1
CDR3 DNA: TGTGCCAGCAGCCAAGAAGGGACAGGGCTGTACCAAGAGACCCAGTACTTC
CDR3 protein: CASSQEGTGLYQETQYF

J gene: TRBJ1-2
D gene: -
clone size: once
V gene: TRBV7-2
CDR3 DNA: TGTGCCAGCAGCCCCCGGGCTGGAGGCTATGGCTACACCTTC
CDR3 protein: CASSPRAGGYGYTF

J gene: TRBJ1-4
D gene: -
clone size: -
V gene: TRBV7-9
CDR3 DNA: TGTGCCAGCAGCCCGACTAATGAAAAACTGTTTTTT
CDR3 protein: CASSPTNEKLFF

J gene: TRBJ2-6
D gene: -
clone size: -
V gene: TRBV18
CDR3 DNA: TGTGCCAGCTCAGGCCAGTCTGGGGCCAACGTCCTGACTTTC
CDR3 protein: CASSGQSGANVLTF

J gene: TRBJ1-6
D gene: -
clone size: -
V gene: TRBV27
CDR3 DNA: TGTGCCAGCAGTTTACAGGGCTCCTATAATTCACCCCTCCACTTT
CDR3 protein: CASSLQGSYNSPLHF

J gene: TRBJ2-7
D gene: -
clone size: -
V gene: TRBV6-5
CDR3 DNA: TGTGCCAGCAGACAGGGCCACGAGCAGTACTTC
CDR3 protein: CASRQGHEQYF

J gene: TRBJ2-5
D gene: TRBD1
clone size: -
V gene: TRBV7-2
CDR3 DNA: TGTGCCAGCAGCCTGAATTCAGGGGGATCCAGGGAGACCCAGTACTTC
CDR3 protein: CASSLNSGGSRETQYF

J gene: TRBJ1-2
D gene: -
clone size: once
V gene: TRBV28
CDR3 DNA: TGTGCCACCCAAACACCGGGACAACAATCGAACTATGGCTACACCTTC
CDR3 protein: CATQTPGQQSNYGYTF

J gene: TRBJ2-1
D gene: -
clone size: -
V gene: TRBV6-2/TRBV6-3
CDR3 DNA: TGTGCCAGCAGTTACCCCGCCCAGCTTAGGGTAAATGAGCAGTTCTTC
CDR3 protein: CASSYPAQLRVNEQFF

J gene: TRBJ2-5
D gene: -
clone size: -
V gene: TRBV20-1
CDR3 DNA: TGCAGTGCTTTTTGGGGGGGGCCAGGGACCCAGTACTTC
CDR3 protein: CSAFWGGPGTQYF

J gene: TRBJ2-3
D gene: TRBD1
clone size: -
V gene: TRBV12-3/TRBV12-4
CDR3 DNA: TGTGCCAGCAGTCCCCGGGACAGGGGGCCAGATACGCAGTATTTT
CDR3 protein: CASSPRDRGPDTQYF

J gene: TRBJ2-4
D gene: TRBD2
clone size: -
V gene: TRBV24-1
CDR3 DNA: TGTGCCACCAGTGATTCCGCTAGCGGGGGGGCCGCCAAAAACATTCAGTACTTC
CDR3 protein: CATSDSASGGAAKNIQYF

J gene: TRBJ2-1
D gene: TRBD1
clone size: -
V gene: TRBV19
CDR3 DNA: TGTGCCAGTACCCGGGACAGGCGCAACAATGAGCAGTTCTTC
CDR3 protein: CASTRDRRNNEQFF

J gene: TRBJ1-5
D gene: -
clone size: -
V gene: TRBV2
CDR3 DNA: TGTGCCAGCAGTGAACGGGTGGGCAATCAGCCCCAGCATTTT
CDR3 protein: CASSERVGNQPQHF

J gene: TRBJ1-1
D gene: -
clone size: -
V gene: TRBV27
CDR3 DNA: TGTGCCACCCAACCCGGGGCTACCACCACTGAAGCTTTCTTT
CDR3 protein: CATQPGATTTEAFF

J gene: TRBJ2-7
D gene: TRBD1
clone size: -
V gene: TRBV24-1
CDR3 DNA: TGTGCCACCAGTGACATCGACAGGGATGGGGAATCTGAGCAGTACTTC
CDR3 protein: CATSDIDRDGESEQYF

J gene: TRBJ2-2
D gene: -
clone size: -
V gene: TRBV25-1
CDR3 DNA: TGTGCCAGCAGTGAATACGAGCTCTCCGGGACAACCGGGGAGCTGTTTTTT
CDR3 protein: CASSEYELSGTTGELFF

J gene: TRBJ1-2
D gene: TRBD1
clone size: -
V gene: TRBV6-5
CDR3 DNA: TGTGCCAGCAGTTACGACAGGGTGGACTATGGCTACACCTTC
CDR3 protein: CASSYDRVDYGYTF

J gene: TRBJ2-7
D gene: TRBD1
clone size: -
V gene: TRBV6-1
CDR3 DNA: TGTGCCAGCAGTATAGGACAGGGTGGAGGATACGAGCAGTACTTC
CDR3 protein: CASSIGQGGGYEQYF

J gene: TRBJ2-2
D gene: -
clone size: -
V gene: TRBV9
CDR3 DNA: TGTGCCAGCAGCGTAGTTCCGAACACCGGGGAGCTGTTTTTT
CDR3 protein: CASSVVPNTGELFF

J gene: TRBJ2-3
D gene: TRBD2
clone size: -
V gene: TRBV7-2
CDR3 DNA: TGTGCCAGCAGCTTAATATCAGGCGGGGGGACTAGCACAGATACGCAGTATTTT
CDR3 protein: CASSLISGGGTSTDTQYF

J gene: TRBJ1-1
D gene: -
clone size: -
V gene: TRBV28
CDR3 DNA: TGTGCCAGCGGGGGGTATCCCGGTGAAGCTTTCTTT
CDR3 protein: CASGGYPGEAFF

J gene: TRBJ2-1
D gene: -
clone size: once
V gene: TRBV20-1
CDR3 DNA: TGCAGTGCCGTCAGACGGCTCAATGAGCAGTTCTTC
CDR3 protein: CSAVRRLNEQFF

J gene: TRBJ2-7
D gene: -
clone size: few
V gene: TRBV4-1
CDR3 DNA: TGCGCCAGCAGCCAAGATCCCGCAGGGAGCTCCTACGAGCAGTACTTC
CDR3 protein: CASSQDPAGSSYEQYF

J gene: TRBJ1-5
D gene: -
clone size: -
V gene: TRBV5-6
CDR3 DNA: TGTGCCAGCAGCTTGGATAGGGCCAATCAGCCCCAGCATTTT
CDR3 protein: CASSLDRANQPQHF

J gene: TRBJ1-1
D gene: -
clone size: -
V gene: TRBV7-2
CDR3 DNA: TGTGCCAGCTGCAAATTCCGGGATGATAGTATCACTGAAGCTTTCTTT
CDR3 protein: CASCKFRDDSITEAFF

J gene: TRBJ1-1
D gene: -
clone size: -
V gene: TRBV5-1
CDR3 DNA: TGCGCCAGCAGCTCTGGGACACAACTCACTGAAGCTTTCTTT
CDR3 protein: CASSSGTQLTEAFF

J gene: TRBJ2-2
D gene: -
clone size: -
V gene: TRBV12-3/TRBV12-4
CDR3 DNA: TGTGCCAGCAGTTTTTCCGTCGGGGTAACCGGGGAGCTGTTTTTT
CDR3 protein: CASSFSVGVTGELFF

J gene: TRBJ2-7
D gene: -
clone size: -
V gene: TRBV30
CDR3 DNA: TGTGCCTGGAGTACCGAATCGTACGAGCAGTACTTC
CDR3 protein: CAWSTESYEQYF

J gene: TRBJ1-1
D gene: -
clone size: -
V gene: TRBV7-8
CDR3 DNA: TGTGCCAGCAGCGATACCGCAGGGAGGGCTTTCTTT
CDR3 protein: CASSDTAGRAFF